A selection of T cell receptor beta chains follows, all from one sample in a study of blood T cell repertoires in COVID-19. This table comes from immunoSEQ multiplex PCR, and its TCRdb copy is limited to in-frame clones, with some not included. Here the sample spans about 350,000 clones, around nine tenths being singletons. The sequenced material came from peripheral blood. The receptors were sampled from a woman aged 60-70 years with COVID-19, enrolled during active disease. Both conserved end residues are part of each CDR3. The D gene is left open where the match is weak. Size is omitted from some rows. Given values are once, few, many or a class for expanded clones.

>TRBJ2-2|TRBV20-1|NA|NA
TGCAGTGCTAGTTTTCAGGGGGGCACCGGGGAGCTGTTTTTT
CSASFQGGTGELFF
>TRBJ1-2|TRBV18|NA|few
TGTGCCAGCTCACCACCGAATCGGTATGGCTACACCTTC
CASSPPNRYGYTF
>TRBJ2-3|TRBV3-1/TRBV3-2|TRBD2|NA
TGTGCCAGCAGCCAAATTGGCGGGGGGCCCACAGATACGCAGTATTTT
CASSQIGGGPTDTQYF
>TRBJ1-4|TRBV24-1|NA|NA
TGTGCCACCAGTGATCCGTTATCCGAAAAACTGTTTTTT
CATSDPLSEKLFF
>TRBJ1-1|TRBV7-3|NA|few
TGTGCCAGCAGCCCCTCGGACATGAACACTGAAGCTTTCTTT
CASSPSDMNTEAFF
>TRBJ2-7|TRBV4-1|TRBD1|NA
TGCGCCAGCAGTCTGTGGGGGACAGGGCGCTCCTACGAGCAGTACTTC
CASSLWGTGRSYEQYF
>TRBJ2-1|TRBV5-1|NA|NA
TGCGCCAGCAGCTTGGGGAGGGCGGCGGGGAACTATAACAATGAGCAGTTCTTC
CASSLGRAAGNYNNEQFF
>TRBJ1-4|TRBV2|NA|once
TGTGCCAGCAGTGACCGACAGTTTTCTAATGAAAAACTGTTTTTT
CASSDRQFSNEKLFF
>TRBJ1-1|TRBV7-9|NA|NA
TGTGCCAGCAGCTTAGCGAGGCGGAACACTGAAGCTTTCTTT
CASSLARRNTEAFF
>TRBJ2-2|TRBV7-3|NA|NA
TGTGCCAGCAGCCTCAACATGAACACCGGGGAGCTGTTTTTT
CASSLNMNTGELFF
>TRBJ2-3|TRBV5-1|TRBD2|NA
TGCGCCAGCACCCGTAGGACCGGGACTAGCGGGAGCCGAAGCACAGATACGCAGTATTTT
CASTRRTGTSGSRSTDTQYF
>TRBJ1-4|TRBV12-3/TRBV12-4|NA|once
TGTGCCAGCAGTTCGCAGATTAATGAAAAACTGTTTTTT
CASSSQINEKLFF
>TRBJ2-7|TRBV3-1/TRBV3-2|NA|NA
TGTGCCAGCAGCTTCTCTTACGAGCAGTACTTC
CASSFSYEQYF
>TRBJ1-2|TRBV7-9|NA|NA
TGTGCCAGCAGCTTAGGTACAGGAGACCCCTATGGCTACACCTTC
CASSLGTGDPYGYTF
>TRBJ1-1|TRBV5-1|NA|NA
TGCGCCAGCAGCTTGGCCGGGGTAGGAACTGAAGCTTTCTTT
CASSLAGVGTEAFF
>TRBJ2-2|TRBV27|NA|NA
TGTGCCAGCAGTCGTAACACCGGGGAGCTGTTTTTT
CASSRNTGELFF
>TRBJ2-7|TRBV27|NA|NA
TGTGCCAGCAGTTTTACACCGAGCAGGGAGCAGTACTTC
CASSFTPSREQYF
>TRBJ2-2|TRBV5-1|TRBD2|NA
TGCGCCAGCAGCTTGGGGACAGCGGGGGGGGTCTACCTCCGGGAGCTGTTTTTT
CASSLGTAGGVYLRELFF
>TRBJ2-5|TRBV7-7|NA|NA
TGTGCCAGCAGCGACCTTCCAGCGGTTGAGACCCAGTACTTC
CASSDLPAVETQYF
>TRBJ2-3|TRBV18|NA|NA
TGTGCCAGCTCACGGGGCGTGGCGAGATCTAGCACAGATACGCAGTATTTT
CASSRGVARSSTDTQYF
>TRBJ2-5|TRBV4-2|TRBD2|NA
TGTGCCAGCAGCCAAGAGGCGGGACTAGCGGGGAGAGAGACCCAGTACTTC
CASSQEAGLAGRETQYF
>TRBJ2-3|TRBV2|NA|NA
TGTGCCAGCAGTGAAGCCCCGATTTCCGGAGGAGCAGATACGCAGTATTTT
CASSEAPISGGADTQYF
>TRBJ2-5|TRBV24-1|NA|NA
TGTGCCACCAGTGATTTTGAAATGGGGGCACGAGAGACCCAGTACTTC
CATSDFEMGARETQYF
>TRBJ1-1|TRBV19|NA|NA
TGTGCCAGTAGTAAGGGGTTGACCCTGGAAGCTTTCTTT
CASSKGLTLEAFF
>TRBJ2-5|TRBV7-8|TRBD1|NA
TGTGCCAGCAGCCGAGGGACAGGGGGAGAGACCCAGTACTTC
CASSRGTGGETQYF
>TRBJ2-1|TRBV6-6|NA|once
TGTGCCAGCAGTCCCCCCGGTACCCGCTCCTACAATGAGCAGTTCTTC
CASSPPGTRSYNEQFF
>TRBJ2-5|TRBV19|NA|few
TGTGCCAGTAGGAACAGGGTATGGGAGACCCAGTACTTC
CASRNRVWETQYF
>TRBJ1-6|TRBV7-9|NA|NA
TGTGCCAGCAGCGCACAGGGTGCTAAAGGTTCACCCCTCCACTTT
CASSAQGAKGSPLHF
>TRBJ1-4|TRBV7-6|NA|NA
TGTGCCAGCAGCTTAGTGACAGGCACAACTAATGAAAAACTGTTTTTT
CASSLVTGTTNEKLFF
>TRBJ1-4|TRBV15|NA|NA
TGTGCCACCAGTATTCCGACAGGCCCAAATGAAAAACTGTTTTTT
CATSIPTGPNEKLFF
>TRBJ2-7|TRBV2|NA|NA
TGTGCCAGCTGTCAGGGACTTCTCTACGAGCAGTACTTC
CASCQGLLYEQYF
>TRBJ2-7|TRBV10-1|NA|NA
TGCGCCAGCAGTGAGTCTCACCCGCCGGCCTACGAGCAGTACTTC
CASSESHPPAYEQYF
>TRBJ2-1|TRBV24-1|TRBD2|NA
TGTGCCACCAGTGATGCGGCGTCCGGGACTAGCGGGGTAAATGAGCAGTTCTTC
CATSDAASGTSGVNEQFF
>TRBJ2-1|TRBV2|TRBD1|NA
TGTGCCAGCAGTGACTGGACAGGGGACAATGAGCAGTTCTTC
CASSDWTGDNEQFF
>TRBJ2-7|TRBV6-6|TRBD1|NA
TGTGCCAGCAGTTCAACCGACAGGGGTGGGAGAGAGCAGTACTTC
CASSSTDRGGREQYF
>TRBJ1-1|TRBV7-9|TRBD1|NA
TGTGCCAGCAGCCGGACAGGGGAATCTGAAGCTTTCTTT
CASSRTGESEAFF
>TRBJ1-1|TRBV18|TRBD1|NA
TGTGCCAGCTCAAAAACAGGGGATGAAGCTTTCTTT
CASSKTGDEAFF
>TRBJ1-4|TRBV28|NA|NA
TGTGCCAGCAGCCTAAAAAATGAAAAACTGTTTTTT
CASSLKNEKLFF
>TRBJ1-1|TRBV7-6|TRBD1|NA
TGTGCCAGCAGCCGATTTACAGGGGCGACTGAAGCTTTCTTT
CASSRFTGATEAFF
>TRBJ1-1|TRBV29-1|NA|NA
TGCAGCGCGGGGACATTTCTGGGCACTGAAGCTTTCTTT
CSAGTFLGTEAFF
>TRBJ2-3|TRBV30|TRBD1|NA
TGTGCCTGGGCCGGGACAGGGGGTCCAGATACGCAGTATTTT
CAWAGTGGPDTQYF
>TRBJ2-3|TRBV3-1/TRBV3-2|TRBD2|NA
TGTGCCAGCAGCCAAGGCGGGGGGGCAGGGGATACGCAGTATTTT
CASSQGGGAGDTQYF
>TRBJ2-5|TRBV5-1|NA|NA
TGCGCCAGCAGCTTTCTCCGCGGGACGGCTCAAGAGACCCAGTACTTC
CASSFLRGTAQETQYF
>TRBJ2-3|TRBV5-4|TRBD2|NA
TGTGCCAGCAGCCGTGGGGGGGGAAGCACAGATACGCAGTATTTT
CASSRGGGSTDTQYF
>TRBJ1-1|TRBV4-2|TRBD1|few
TGTGCCAGCAGCCGAATACAGGGGGCGCAGGGTACTGAAGCTTTCTTT
CASSRIQGAQGTEAFF
>TRBJ2-5|TRBV5-1|NA|NA
TGCGCCAGCAGCTTGGTTTCCAGACAAGAGACCCAGTACTTC
CASSLVSRQETQYF
>TRBJ2-2|TRBV21-1|NA|once
TGTGCCAGCAGCACGACAGGGTGTGACACCGGGGAGCTGTTTTTT
CASSTTGCDTGELFF
>TRBJ1-1|TRBV27|NA|once
TGTGCCAGCAGTTTGAACACCGAGAACACTGAAGCTTTCTTT
CASSLNTENTEAFF
>TRBJ1-1|TRBV7-3|NA|NA
TGTGCCAGCAGCGTACAGGGAAACACTGAAGCTTTCTTT
CASSVQGNTEAFF
>TRBJ1-1|TRBV10-2|TRBD1|NA
TGCGCCAGCAGGGGGACAGGAAGAATTACTGAAGCTTTCTTT
CASRGTGRITEAFF
>TRBJ2-2|TRBV7-3|TRBD1|NA
TGTGCCAGCAGCACGGACAGGGGTTTGTCCGGGGAGCTGTTTTTT
CASSTDRGLSGELFF
>TRBJ2-5|TRBV15|TRBD1|NA
TGTGCCACCAGCAGAGGGGCAGGGGGCTCCCAAGAGACCCAGTACTTC
CATSRGAGGSQETQYF
>TRBJ1-5|TRBV5-3|TRBD1|NA
TGTGCCAGAAGCTTCAGGACAGGGAAAGGTCAGCCCCAGCATTTT
CARSFRTGKGQPQHF
>TRBJ2-7|TRBV6-5|TRBD1|NA
TGTGCCAGCAGTCTCACCGGGACAGGGGGCCACGAGCAGTACTTC
CASSLTGTGGHEQYF
>TRBJ2-7|TRBV5-1|NA|NA
TGCGCCAGCAGCTTTCGCGGGGGCCAGAACTACGAGCAGTACTTC
CASSFRGGQNYEQYF
>TRBJ2-7|TRBV18|NA|once
TGTGCCAGCTCACCAGGGCTTTCCTACGAGCAGTACTTC
CASSPGLSYEQYF